These 16 T cell receptor beta chains were sequenced from one sample in a study of blood T cell repertoires in COVID-19. Assay: immunoSEQ multiplex PCR; the TCRdb copy retains only in-frame clones and omits some. The sample includes 12,000 to 15,000 clones, roughly 88% of them seen just once. Sequenced: peripheral blood. These receptor sequences come from a human donor in a cohort sampled during active COVID-19.

The rearrangement joins TRBV4-1 to TRBJ2-1, with D possibly TRBD2 on 9 matching bases. Trimming cost V 3 bases and J 6 bases, with 15 bases left between them. In germline, CDR1 is MGHRA, CDR2 YSYEKL. The CDR3 is 15 amino acids. The CDR3 nucleotides are TGCGCCAGCAGCCAGGCTAGCGGGACAGGCAATGAGCAGTTCTTC. Translating gives CASSQASGTGNEQFF.

The chain carries TRBV12-3 or TRBV12-4 and TRBJ2-1, with 7 bases identical to TRBD2. The V and J ends lost 3 bases and 9 bases, in that order; junction bases with no gene match: 5. This CDR3 is built from 13 residues. CDR3 in DNA: TGTGCCAGCAGTTTGGGTGGGAGGGGTGAGCAGTTCTTC. Translation gives CASSLGGRGEQFF.

The chain recombines TRBV7-8 with TRBJ1-4, with 7 bases that match TRBD1. The CDR3 spans 16 residues. CDR1 and CDR2 (germline): SGHVS, FQNEAQ. Trimming removed 1 base from V and 8 bases from J; junction bases left unmatched: 10. For the CDR3, the DNA is TGTGCCAGCAGCTTAGGCCCACAGGGGCTAAAAGAAAAACTGTTTTTT. This codes for CASSLGPQGLKEKLFF. The complete variable domain, with remaining parts taken from reference TRBV7-8 and TRBJ1-4, reads GAGVSQSPRYKVAKRGQDVALRCDPISGHVSLFWYQQALGQGPEFLTYFQNEAQLDKSGLPSDRFFAERPEGSVSTLKIQRTQQEDSAVYLCASSLGPQGLKEKLFFGSGTQLSVL.

The rearrangement uses TRBV29-1 and TRBJ2-1; D not resolved. Trimming cost V 1 base and J 4 bases, with 11 bases left between them. In germline, CDR1 is SQVTM, CDR2 ANQGSEA. This CDR3 spans 14 amino acids. The CDR3, as DNA: TGCAGCGTTGAAGGCGGAACACGGTACAATGAGCAGTTCTTC. This gives the protein CSVEGGTRYNEQFF.

The gene calls are TRBV6-5 and TRBJ2-2, with 11 bases fitting TRBD1. Germline V lookup: CDR1 MNHEY, CDR2 SVGAGI. CDR3 length: 14 amino acids. After removal of 7 bases from V and 5 bases from J, the junction contained 3 bases not matched to a gene. In DNA form, the CDR3 reads TGTGCCAGCAACCGGGACAGGGGGACCGGGGAGCTGTTTTTT. Translation gives CASNRDRGTGELFF.

J is TRBJ1-5 and V is TRBV5-1; D not resolved. Trimming left V 0 bases short and J 9 bases short, with 10 bases between. Germline CDR1 is SGHRS and CDR2 is YFSETQ. This CDR3 is built from 13 residues. CDR3 sequence reads: CASSLDSIAPQHF. For the CDR3, the DNA is TGCGCCAGCAGCTTGGACTCCATAGCGCCCCAGCATTTT.

The V gene is TRBV18, the J gene TRBJ2-5; D is unresolved. Germline CDR1 and CDR2: KGHSH and LQKENI. With 5 bases removed from V and 5 bases from J, the gap between germline ends came to 6 bases. This CDR3 has 11 amino acids. In DNA, the CDR3 is TGTGCCAGCTCAAGCCCGGAGACCCAGTACTTC. As protein: CASSSPETQYF.

The chain couples TRBV14 to TRBJ2-4; the match to TRBD2 covers 12 bases. The CDR3 covers 16 residues. Germline V gives CDR1 SGHDN, CDR2 FVKESK. Unmatched junction bases numbered 9, after V lost 4 bases and J lost 8 bases. The CDR3 DNA reads as TGTGCCAGCAGCCGAGGACTAGCGGGAAGGGGGGACATTCAGTACTTC. It encodes CASSRGLAGRGDIQYF.

V gene TRBV7-9 combines with J gene TRBJ2-1; TRBD2 might be the D (6 bases). Trimming took off 2 bases at V and 3 bases at J, with 11 bases between the two ends. This CDR3 spans 15 amino acids. CDR1 SEHNR and CDR2 FQNEAQ come from the germline V gene (reference sequence). The CDR3 protein is CASSLTREYYNEQFF. The CDR3 bases are TGTGCCAGCAGCTTAACCCGGGAGTACTACAATGAGCAGTTCTTC.

The genes are TRBV5-5 and TRBJ1-4; D is undetermined. The CDR3 runs to 14 residues. Germline loops: CDR1 SGHKS, CDR2 YYEKEE (reference sequence). The V end lost 4 bases, the J end lost 6 bases, and 13 bases lay between the germline ends. The CDR3 coding sequence is TGTGCCAGCAGCAAAATGAACAGACATGAAAAACTGTTTTTT. Its translation is CASSKMNRHEKLFF.

The rearrangement joins TRBV29-1 to TRBJ1-1; D gene ambiguous. This CDR3 is built from 12 residues. V was pared by 6 bases and J by 2 bases, with 10 bases between. Germline V gene sequence: CDR1 SQVTM, CDR2 ANQGSEA. DNA for the CDR3: TGCAGCGTGTACGGAGGTAACACTGAAGCTTTCTTT. This translates into CSVYGGNTEAFF.

The chain's CDR3 is CASSPSGAGGEQYF. The CDR3, as DNA: TGTGCCAGCAGCCCGTCGGGCGCGGGAGGCGAGCAGTACTTC. V gene TRBV14 combines with J gene TRBJ2-7, with 8 nucleotides matching TRBD2. The V gene's germline CDR1 is SGHDN and CDR2 FVKESK. This CDR3 comprises 14 residues. V was pared by 4 bases and J by 6 bases, with 8 bases of the junction left unmatched.

V is TRBV18 and J is TRBJ1-1, with 9 bases lining up with TRBD1. This CDR3 contains 14 residues. Losses at the gene ends were 5 bases for V and 8 bases for J; bases not matched to a gene: 9. CDR1 and CDR2 (germline): KGHSH, LQKENI. The CDR3 protein is CASSSGTGQSEAFF. As DNA, the CDR3 is TGTGCCAGCTCATCAGGGACAGGGCAAAGCGAAGCTTTCTTT.

The chain carries TRBV3-1 (or the pseudogene TRBV3-2) and TRBJ2-3; D may be TRBD2 (5 bases). Trimming took 4 bases from V and 6 from J, leaving 14 bases between them. The CDR3 is made up of 14 amino acids. Per germline, CDR1 LGHDT and CDR2 YNNKEL (reference sequence). CDR3 in amino acids: CASSPPYSGDTQYF. The CDR3 coding sequence is TGTGCCAGCAGCCCCCCCTACTCGGGGGATACGCAGTATTTT.

This clone was counted once. The V and J genes are TRBV7-2 and TRBJ2-5; 14 bases agree with TRBD2. From germline, CDR1 is SGHTA and CDR2 FQGNSA. V gave up 2 bases and J gave up 5 bases; unmatched junction bases: 10. The CDR3 is 18 amino acids. This CDR3 is CASSLIRTSGGLRETQYF. The CDR3 DNA reads as TGTGCCAGCAGCTTAATCAGGACTAGCGGGGGGCTTCGGGAGACCCAGTACTTC.

The chain couples TRBV9 to TRBJ2-1; possible D gene TRBD1, 5 bases. V was shortened by 0 bases and J by 13 bases, with 14 bases between the two germline ends. The CDR3 has 13 residues. Germline CDR1 SGDLS, CDR2 YYNGEE. The CDR3 DNA is TGTGCCAGCAGCGTAGAGTATGACAGTGATCAGTTCTTC. Translated: CASSVEYDSDQFF.